The 6 T cell receptor beta chains presented below share a single source sample, sequenced in a study of blood T cell dynamics during melanoma immunotherapy. Data came from immunoSEQ multiplex PCR; TCRdb stores just in-frame clones and leaves some out. The sample lists some 10,000 clones; 65% to 90% were seen once. Time point meaning: week 3, after first cycle of checkpoint inhibitor. The sample consisted of blood, taken from a patient treated with checkpoint blockade. These receptors all stem from a human donor with melanoma.

This rearrangement joins TRBV5-1 to TRBJ2-5; D tentatively fits TRBD1 or TRBD2 (6 bases each). CDR1 is SGHRS and CDR2 is YFSETQ in the germline V gene. Trimming took off 5 bases at V and 4 bases at J, with 12 bases between the two ends. The CDR3 is 13 amino acids. CDR3 residues: CASRKEGVETQYF. CDR3 nucleotide sequence: TGCGCCAGCAGGAAGGAGGGGGTAGAGACCCAGTACTTC.

This chain links TRBV7-2 with TRBJ2-2; no firm D call. CDR3 length: 12 amino acids. V was trimmed by 2 bases and J by 6 bases, leaving 4 bases between them. CDR1 SGHTA and CDR2 FQGNSA come from the germline V gene. The CDR3 DNA follows: TGTGCCAGCAGCTTATATCCCGGGGAGCTGTTTTTT. Its protein is CASSLYPGELFF.

This clone was observed a few times. V and J are TRBV7-8 and TRBJ1-6; D remains unclear. V lost 1 base to trimming and J lost 13 bases, with 5 bases between them. This CDR3 is built from 11 residues. CDR1 and CDR2 (germline): SGHVS, FQNEAQ. The CDR3 DNA reads as TGTGCCAGCAGCTTAGGTGACCCCCTCCACTTT. Protein product: CASSLGDPLHF.

V and J are TRBV4-2 and TRBJ1-5; D is possibly TRBD1 (5 bases). V shed 0 bases and J shed 5 bases, with 11 bases lying between them. Looked up from germline, CDR1 is LGHNA and CDR2 is YNFKEQ. This CDR3 spans 15 amino acids. The DNA for the CDR3 is TGTGCCAGCAGCCAAGACTTTCCGGGGGATCAGCCCCAGCATTTT. Amino acids: CASSQDFPGDQPQHF.

V and J are TRBV6-5 and TRBJ1-2, with TRBD1 matching 9 bases. From germline, CDR1 is MNHEY and CDR2 SVGAGI. V lost 6 bases and J lost 2; bases outside the gene matches: 7. The CDR3 runs to 15 residues. The CDR3 reads CASSLAGTGNYGYTF. The CDR3 DNA reads as TGTGCCAGCAGCCTCGCCGGGACAGGGAACTATGGCTACACCTTC.

The CDR3 reads CASSLSQKPGNTIYF. The CDR3 coding sequence is TGTGCCAGCAGCTTAAGTCAGAAACCTGGAAACACCATATATTTT. This chain joins TRBV7-2 and TRBJ1-3; D not certain. Germline CDR1 reads SGHTA; CDR2 reads FQGNSA. V lost 2 bases and J 2 bases, leaving 10 bases between the germline ends. The CDR3 spans 15 residues.